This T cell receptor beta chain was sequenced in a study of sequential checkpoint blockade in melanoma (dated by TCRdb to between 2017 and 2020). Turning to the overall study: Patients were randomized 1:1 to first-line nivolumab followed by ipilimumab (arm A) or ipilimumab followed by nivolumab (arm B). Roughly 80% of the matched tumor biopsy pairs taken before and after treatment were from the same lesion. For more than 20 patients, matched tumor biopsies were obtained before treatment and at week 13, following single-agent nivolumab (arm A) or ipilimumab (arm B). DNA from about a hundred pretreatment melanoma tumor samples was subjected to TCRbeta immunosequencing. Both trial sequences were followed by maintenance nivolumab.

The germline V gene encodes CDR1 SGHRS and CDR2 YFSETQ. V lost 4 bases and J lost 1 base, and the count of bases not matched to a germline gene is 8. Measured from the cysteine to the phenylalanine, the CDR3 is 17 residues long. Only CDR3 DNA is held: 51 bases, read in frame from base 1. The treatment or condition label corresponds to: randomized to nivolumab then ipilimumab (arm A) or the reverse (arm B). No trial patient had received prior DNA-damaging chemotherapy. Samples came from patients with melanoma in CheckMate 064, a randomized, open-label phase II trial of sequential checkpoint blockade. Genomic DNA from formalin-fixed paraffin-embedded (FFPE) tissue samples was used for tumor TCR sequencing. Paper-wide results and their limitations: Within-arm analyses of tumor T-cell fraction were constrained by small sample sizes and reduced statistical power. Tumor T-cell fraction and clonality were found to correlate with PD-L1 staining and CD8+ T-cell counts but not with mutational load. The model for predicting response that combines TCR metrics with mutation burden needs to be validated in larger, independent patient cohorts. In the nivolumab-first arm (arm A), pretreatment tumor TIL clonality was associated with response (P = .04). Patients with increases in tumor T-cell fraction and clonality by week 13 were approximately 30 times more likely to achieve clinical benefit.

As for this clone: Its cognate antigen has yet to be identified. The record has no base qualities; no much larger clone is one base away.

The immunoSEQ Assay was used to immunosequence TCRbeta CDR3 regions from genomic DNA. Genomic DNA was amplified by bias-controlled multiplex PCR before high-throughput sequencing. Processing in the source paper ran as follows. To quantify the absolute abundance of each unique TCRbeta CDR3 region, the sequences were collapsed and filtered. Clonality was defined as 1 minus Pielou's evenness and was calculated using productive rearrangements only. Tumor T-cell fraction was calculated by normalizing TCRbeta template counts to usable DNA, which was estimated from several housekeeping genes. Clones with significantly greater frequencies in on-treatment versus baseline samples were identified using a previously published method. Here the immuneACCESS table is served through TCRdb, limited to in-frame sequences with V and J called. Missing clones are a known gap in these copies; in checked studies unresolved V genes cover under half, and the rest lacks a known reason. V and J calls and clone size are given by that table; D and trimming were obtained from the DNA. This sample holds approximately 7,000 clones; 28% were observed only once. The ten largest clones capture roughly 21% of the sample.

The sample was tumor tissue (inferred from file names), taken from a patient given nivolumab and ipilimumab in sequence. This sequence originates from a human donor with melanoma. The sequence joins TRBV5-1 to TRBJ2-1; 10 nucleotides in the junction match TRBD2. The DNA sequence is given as TGCGCCAGCAGCCGGTCCGGGACTAGCGCTTCCTACAATGAGCAGTTCTTC. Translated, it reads CASSRSGTSASYNEQFF.